These T cell receptor beta chains were read from a single sample in a study of T-cell memory formation after mild COVID-19. TCRdb independently ran MiXCR on the 5' RACE reads; one entry per CDR3 protein. Found here are approximately 570,000 distinct CDR3 sequences, about a sixth of them singletons; the top ten hold more than 10%. Material for sequencing was PBMCs or a T cell subset sorted from them (not recorded which). These receptors came from an adult woman who had mild COVID-19 (a few samples of this study predate the infection). Cell type and time point are not known. CDR3s include the opening cysteine and the closing phenylalanine or tryptophan. D genes are given only for firm matches. A row's size may be missing; if present it is once, few, many or a size class.

cdr3_aa cdr3_nt clone_size j_call v_call d_call
CASSEDSPPRGYTF TGTGCCAGCAGTGAGGACAGCCCCCCACGGGGCTACACCTTC few TRBJ1-2 TRBV6-5 -
CASSQTGGSTDTQYF TGCGCCAGCAGTCAGACCGGGGGGAGCACAGATACGCAGTATTTT few TRBJ2-3 TRBV5-1 TRBD2
CASSFFGGGGSYNEQFF TGTGCCAGCAGCTTTTTCGGCGGGGGAGGCTCCTACAATGAGCAGTTCTTC - TRBJ2-1 TRBV11-2 TRBD2
CASREEGDTQYF TGTGCCAGCAGGGAGGAGGGGGATACGCAGTATTTT few TRBJ2-3 TRBV12-3/TRBV12-4 -
CATEELGSDEQYF TGTGCTACTGAGGAACTGGGGTCCGACGAGCAGTACTTC few TRBJ2-7 TRBV6-2/TRBV6-3 -
CASSHHRANTEAFF TGCGCCAGCAGCCACCACAGGGCGAACACTGAAGCTTTCTTT - TRBJ1-1 TRBV4-3 -
CASSLSVREKLFF TGCGCCAGCAGCTTGAGCGTACGAGAAAAACTGTTTTTT many TRBJ1-4 TRBV5-1 -
CASSVGNSGGLQFF TGTGCCAGCAGCGTAGGTAATAGCGGGGGGCTACAGTTCTTC - TRBJ2-1 TRBV9 TRBD2
CASSLALSSGYTQYF TGTGCCAGCAGCTTAGCGCTATCTAGCGGATATACGCAGTATTTT - TRBJ2-3 TRBV7-8 TRBD2
CSARDTGLASIEQFF TGCAGTGCTCGGGATACGGGACTAGCGAGTATTGAGCAGTTCTTC few TRBJ2-1 TRBV20-1 TRBD2
CASMTGNYGYTF TGTGCCAGCATGACGGGGAACTATGGCTACACCTTC few TRBJ1-2 TRBV19 -
CASTSVGQYPEQYF TGTGCCAGCACGAGCGTTGGACAATACCCCGAGCAGTACTTC - TRBJ2-7 TRBV6-1 -